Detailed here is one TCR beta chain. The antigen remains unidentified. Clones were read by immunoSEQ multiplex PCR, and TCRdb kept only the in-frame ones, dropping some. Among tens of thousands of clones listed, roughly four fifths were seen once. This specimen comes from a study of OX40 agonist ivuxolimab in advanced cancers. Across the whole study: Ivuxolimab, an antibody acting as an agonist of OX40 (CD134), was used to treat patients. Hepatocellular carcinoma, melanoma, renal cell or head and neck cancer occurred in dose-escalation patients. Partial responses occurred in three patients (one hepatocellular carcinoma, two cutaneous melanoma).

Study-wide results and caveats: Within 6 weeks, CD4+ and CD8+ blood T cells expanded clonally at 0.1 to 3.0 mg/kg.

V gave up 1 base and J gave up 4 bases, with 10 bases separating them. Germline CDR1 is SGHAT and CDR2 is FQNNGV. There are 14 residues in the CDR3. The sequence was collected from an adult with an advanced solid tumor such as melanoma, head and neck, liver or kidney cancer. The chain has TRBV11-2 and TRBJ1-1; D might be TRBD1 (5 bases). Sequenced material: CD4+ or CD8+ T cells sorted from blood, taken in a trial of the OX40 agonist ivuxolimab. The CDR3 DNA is TGTGCCAGCAGCTTAGCCCAGGGCGGCACTGAAGCTTTCTTT. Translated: CASSLAQGGTEAFF. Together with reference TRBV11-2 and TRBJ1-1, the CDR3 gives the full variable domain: EAGVAQSPRYKIIEKRQSVAFWCNPISGHATLYWYQQILGQGPKLLIQFQNNGVVDDSQLPKDRFSAERLKGVDSTLKIQPAKLEDSAVYLCASSLAQGGTEAFFGQGTRLTVV.